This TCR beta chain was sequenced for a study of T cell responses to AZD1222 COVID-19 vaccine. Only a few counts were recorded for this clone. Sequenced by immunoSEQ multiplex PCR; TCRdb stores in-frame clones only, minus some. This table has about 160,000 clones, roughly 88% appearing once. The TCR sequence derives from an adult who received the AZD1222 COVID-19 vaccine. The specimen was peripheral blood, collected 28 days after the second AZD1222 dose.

DNA of the CDR3: TGTGCCAGCAGCGCCCCCCCGGGACAGGGGAACACCATATATTTT. Translated: CASSAPPGQGNTIYF. J is TRBJ1-3 and V is TRBV13; 10 bases are a match to TRBD1. The CDR3 consists of 15 residues. Germline V lookup: CDR1 PRHDT, CDR2 FYEKMQ (reference sequence). The J segment lost 7 bases and the V segment lost 5 bases, leaving 8 bases of the junction unmatched.